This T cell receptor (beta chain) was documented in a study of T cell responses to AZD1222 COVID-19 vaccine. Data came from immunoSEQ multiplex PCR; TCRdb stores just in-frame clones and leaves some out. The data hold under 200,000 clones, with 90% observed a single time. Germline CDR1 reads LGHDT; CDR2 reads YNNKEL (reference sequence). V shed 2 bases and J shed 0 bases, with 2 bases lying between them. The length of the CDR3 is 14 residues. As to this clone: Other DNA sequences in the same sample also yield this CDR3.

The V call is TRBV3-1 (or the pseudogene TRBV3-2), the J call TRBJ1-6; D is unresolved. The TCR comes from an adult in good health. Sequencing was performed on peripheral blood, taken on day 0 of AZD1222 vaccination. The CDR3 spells CASSQSSYNSPLHF. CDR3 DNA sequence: TGTGCCAGCAGCCAAAGCTCCTATAATTCACCCCTCCACTTT.